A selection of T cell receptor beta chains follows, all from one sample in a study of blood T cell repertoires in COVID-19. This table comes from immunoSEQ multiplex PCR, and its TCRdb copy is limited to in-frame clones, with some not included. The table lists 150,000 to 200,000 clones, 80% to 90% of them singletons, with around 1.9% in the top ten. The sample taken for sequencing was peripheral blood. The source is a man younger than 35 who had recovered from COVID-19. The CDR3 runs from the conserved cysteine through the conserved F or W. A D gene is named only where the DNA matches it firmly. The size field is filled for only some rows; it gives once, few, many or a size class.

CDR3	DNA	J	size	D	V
CASSLFRGIRDTQYF	TGTGCCAGCAGTTTATTCAGAGGGATAAGGGATACGCAGTATTTT	TRBJ2-3	NA	NA	TRBV6-6
CASSQEPISNYEQYF	TGTGCCAGCAGCCAAGAGCCTATCTCTAACTACGAGCAGTACTTC	TRBJ2-7	NA	NA	TRBV4-2
CASSLGTALREQYF	TGTGCCAGCAGCCTCGGGACAGCTCTAAGGGAGCAGTACTTC	TRBJ2-7	NA	TRBD1	TRBV5-4
CASSLGGPLNEQFF	TGTGCCAGCAGCTTGGGGGGGCCTCTCAATGAGCAGTTCTTC	TRBJ2-1	NA	NA	TRBV11-2
CASSLGAGSYNEQFF	TGCGCCAGCAGCTTGGGGGCAGGATCTTACAATGAGCAGTTCTTC	TRBJ2-1	NA	NA	TRBV5-1
CASSSTSLAGGGNEQFF	TGTGCCAGCAGCTCCACCTCACTAGCGGGGGGGGGCAATGAGCAGTTCTTC	TRBJ2-1	NA	TRBD2	TRBV5-4
CASSPPGTGQYEQYF	TGTGCCAGCAGCCCCCCCGGGACTGGTCAGTACGAGCAGTACTTC	TRBJ2-7	NA	NA	TRBV7-3
CASSLRGADYGLNTGELFF	TGTGCCAGCAGTCTTCGTGGAGCGGACTACGGACTTAACACCGGGGAGCTGTTTTTT	TRBJ2-2	once	NA	TRBV6-2/TRBV6-3
CASSLSAGGFGNTIYF	TGTGCCAGCAGCCTTTCAGCGGGGGGATTTGGAAACACCATATATTTT	TRBJ1-3	NA	NA	TRBV11-2
CSVESGRAYEQYF	TGCAGCGTTGAAAGCGGGAGGGCCTACGAGCAGTACTTC	TRBJ2-7	NA	TRBD2	TRBV29-1
CATTLEASPLHF	TGTGCCACCACCCTAGAGGCATCACCCCTCCACTTT	TRBJ1-6	NA	NA	TRBV2
CASSPPGNGKETQYF	TGTGCCAGCAGCCCGCCGGGAAACGGAAAAGAGACCCAGTACTTC	TRBJ2-5	NA	NA	TRBV5-6
CASTLLAGELFF	TGTGCCAGCACCCTACTAGCCGGGGAGCTGTTTTTT	TRBJ2-2	NA	NA	TRBV12-3/TRBV12-4
CASSLDPANYGYTF	TGTGCCAGCAGCTTAGATCCGGCTAACTATGGCTACACCTTC	TRBJ1-2	NA	NA	TRBV7-8
CASEEVSNQPQHF	TGTGCCAGCGAGGAGGTTAGCAATCAGCCCCAGCATTTT	TRBJ1-5	NA	NA	TRBV28
CASSLGRGNQPQHF	TGTGCCAGCAGTTTAGGAAGGGGTAATCAGCCCCAGCATTTT	TRBJ1-5	NA	NA	TRBV27
CAITPGQGIHEQYF	TGTGCCATCACTCCGGGACAGGGTATACACGAGCAGTACTTC	TRBJ2-7	NA	TRBD1	TRBV10-3
CASTPGFAYNEQFF	TGTGCCAGTACCCCAGGGTTCGCCTACAATGAGCAGTTCTTC	TRBJ2-1	NA	NA	TRBV19
CATSRARSDTQYF	TGTGCCACCAGCAGAGCTAGATCAGATACGCAGTATTTT	TRBJ2-3	NA	NA	TRBV15
CASSQGGGGHTEAFF	TGTGCCAGCAGCCAAGGGGGTGGGGGCCACACTGAAGCTTTCTTT	TRBJ1-1	few	NA	TRBV3-1/TRBV3-2
CASSKRYRGRSGANVLTF	TGTGCCAGCAGCAAACGGTATCGGGGGAGGTCTGGGGCCAACGTCCTGACTTTC	TRBJ2-6	once	NA	TRBV21-1
CSVGLRDEQYF	TGCAGCGTTGGATTGCGGGACGAGCAGTACTTC	TRBJ2-7	NA	NA	TRBV29-1
CASSQVNIWYEQYF	TGTGCCAGCAGCCAAGTTAACATCTGGTACGAGCAGTACTTC	TRBJ2-7	NA	NA	TRBV3-1/TRBV3-2
CASSQVLAGPYNEQFF	TGCGCCAGCAGCCAAGTGTTAGCGGGGCCCTACAATGAGCAGTTCTTC	TRBJ2-1	NA	TRBD2	TRBV4-3
CALDRDRGNTIYF	TGTGCCCTGGACAGGGACAGAGGAAACACCATATATTTT	TRBJ1-3	NA	TRBD1	TRBV30
CASSSPGTATLRAEAFF	TGTGCCAGCAGTTCCCCCGGGACAGCTACATTGCGGGCTGAAGCTTTCTTT	TRBJ1-1	once	TRBD1	TRBV28
CASKVQGSGEQYF	TGTGCCAGCAAGGTACAGGGGTCGGGCGAGCAGTACTTC	TRBJ2-7	NA	TRBD1	TRBV5-5
CASSLTGGYGYTF	TGCGCCAGCAGCCTCACAGGGGGCTATGGCTACACCTTC	TRBJ1-2	NA	TRBD1	TRBV4-3
CASRLWPTLAASYNEQFF	TGTGCCAGCAGACTCTGGCCAACCCTAGCGGCCTCCTACAATGAGCAGTTCTTC	TRBJ2-1	NA	TRBD2	TRBV27
CASSLINTGNTIYF	TGTGCCAGCAGCTTAATTAACACTGGAAACACCATATATTTT	TRBJ1-3	NA	NA	TRBV7-2
CASSQDLITGRGYTF	TGCGCCAGCAGCCAAGATCTGATAACGGGGAGGGGCTACACCTTC	TRBJ1-2	NA	NA	TRBV4-3
CASSIVLGGAGEAFF	TGTGCCAGTAGTATTGTTTTAGGGGGCGCGGGTGAAGCTTTCTTT	TRBJ1-1	NA	TRBD1	TRBV19
CASSVAGVSSYEQYF	TGTGCCAGCAGCGTCGCGGGAGTATCCTCCTACGAGCAGTACTTC	TRBJ2-7	NA	TRBD2	TRBV9
CSVGTGLAASPGELFF	TGCAGCGTGGGTACGGGACTAGCGGCCTCCCCCGGGGAGCTGTTTTTT	TRBJ2-2	NA	TRBD2	TRBV29-1
CASSIMTNAAYNEQFF	TGTGCCAGCAGCATTATGACTAATGCGGCCTACAATGAGCAGTTCTTC	TRBJ2-1	NA	NA	TRBV6-2/TRBV6-3
CSASPPPTTGTSGIRETQYF	TGCAGTGCTAGTCCACCCCCTACCACCGGGACTAGCGGGATACGGGAGACCCAGTACTTC	TRBJ2-5	NA	TRBD2	TRBV20-1
CASSLGGTDEQYF	TGTGCCAGCAGCTTGGGGGGGACAGACGAGCAGTACTTC	TRBJ2-7	NA	TRBD1	TRBV5-8
CASRPDSYNSPLHF	TGTGCCAGCAGACCGGACAGTTATAATTCACCCCTCCACTTT	TRBJ1-6	NA	NA	TRBV28
CASSQVVEYNSPLHF	TGCGCCAGCAGCCAAGTGGTAGAATATAATTCACCCCTCCACTTT	TRBJ1-6	few	NA	TRBV4-3
CASSQFRLAGTGELFF	TGTGCCAGCAGCCAATTCAGACTAGCGGGGACCGGGGAGCTGTTTTTT	TRBJ2-2	NA	TRBD2	TRBV3-1/TRBV3-2
CASSEAPGGRLSGYTF	TGTGCCAGCAGTGAAGCCCCAGGGGGTCGCCTGAGTGGCTACACCTTC	TRBJ1-2	NA	TRBD1	TRBV6-1
CASSLIAGGELFF	TGTGCCAGCAGCTTAATTGCGGGCGGGGAGCTGTTTTTT	TRBJ2-2	NA	NA	TRBV7-3
CASSPWKGSGSYEQYF	TGTGCCAGCAGCCCTTGGAAGGGTAGCGGGAGTTACGAGCAGTACTTC	TRBJ2-7	NA	TRBD2	TRBV9
CASSLGQNTGELFF	TGTGCCAGCAGCTTAGGTCAAAACACCGGGGAGCTGTTTTTT	TRBJ2-2	few	NA	TRBV11-3
CASSFVVSGNTIYF	TGTGCCAGCAGTTTTGTCGTCTCTGGAAACACCATATATTTT	TRBJ1-3	NA	NA	TRBV28
CASSSRGGNQPQHF	TGTGCCAGCAGTTCCAGGGGTGGCAATCAGCCCCAGCATTTT	TRBJ1-5	NA	NA	TRBV6-2/TRBV6-3
CASSIPQGNWDTQYF	TGTGCCAGCAGTATCCCCCAGGGTAACTGGGATACGCAGTATTTT	TRBJ2-3	NA	NA	TRBV6-2/TRBV6-3
CASSHLGRGTDTQYF	TGTGCCAGCAGCCATCTAGGGAGGGGCACAGATACGCAGTATTTT	TRBJ2-3	NA	TRBD2	TRBV13
CASSPLIWGDSYEQYF	TGTGCCAGCAGCCCGCTGATATGGGGCGACTCCTACGAGCAGTACTTC	TRBJ2-7	NA	NA	TRBV7-9
CASGDTDTQYF	TGCGCCAGCGGAGATACAGATACGCAGTATTTT	TRBJ2-3	NA	NA	TRBV5-1
CASTAKNIQYF	TGTGCCAGCACTGCCAAAAACATTCAGTACTTC	TRBJ2-4	NA	NA	TRBV25-1
CARQGAAEAFF	TGTGCCAGACAGGGGGCCGCTGAAGCTTTCTTT	TRBJ1-1	NA	TRBD1	TRBV28
CASSQDASGTGELFF	TGTGCCAGCAGCCAAGACGCTAGCGGCACCGGGGAGCTGTTTTTT	TRBJ2-2	NA	TRBD2	TRBV3-1/TRBV3-2
CASSQDLNYEQYF	TGCGCCAGCAGCCAAGATCTTAACTACGAGCAGTACTTC	TRBJ2-7	NA	NA	TRBV4-1
CASSLESGRGQFF	TGTGCCAGCAGCTTAGAAAGCGGGAGAGGGCAGTTCTTC	TRBJ2-1	NA	TRBD2	TRBV7-8